This T cell receptor beta chain is drawn from a study of blood T cells in healthy people across ages. CDR1 is LNHNV, CDR2 YYDKDF, per germline (reference sequence). Trimming stripped 2 bases from V and 5 bases from J, with 3 bases between. The CDR3 covers 11 residues. This clonotype has more than one count but fewer than ten. It was with a sample-barcoded 5' primer and a J-beta primer mix that a second PCR of about 7 to 12 cycles was run. TCRdb passed the 5' RACE reads through MiXCR, listing each CDR3 protein once. The sample yields about 1.7 million distinct CDR3 sequences, roughly 27% seen once. The rearrangement links TRBV15 to TRBJ2-5; D is uncertain. Sample: blood. The sequence was collected from a woman in her 30s in good health. CDR3 in amino acids: CATSRTETQYF. CDR3 in DNA: TGTGCCACCAGCAGAACGGAGACCCAGTACTTC. The full variable domain, in which reference TRBV15 and TRBJ2-5 provide the parts outside the CDR3, is DAMVIQNPRYQVTQFGKPVTLSCSQTLNHNVMYWYQQKSSQAPKLLFHYYDKDFNNEADTPDNFQSRRPNTSFCFLDIRSPGLGDTAMYLCATSRTETQYFGPGTRLLVL.